This T cell receptor (beta chain) was retrieved from a study of cytomegalovirus exposure and HLA in healthy donors (dated by TCRdb to 2017 to 2019). With regard to the full study: An earlier analysis of some 600 of the donors reported 276 Gb of sequence data and some 110 million unique TCR beta sequences obtained from around 190 million T cells. Typing coverage differed by locus: A, B, C, DRB1 and DQB1 were typed in about 629-640 donors, DQA1 in 522, DPA1 in around 580, and DPB1 in 400 to 480. HLA typing covered class I and class II loci at four-digit resolution. Of the 350 to 450 genotyped donors, more than 75% were placed in the genetic ancestry cluster associated with self-reported Caucasian donors. Donor age, sex, ethnicity and CMV serostatus were collected together with the repertoire data. The study combined high-throughput TCR immunosequencing, statistical association of individual TCRs with disease status, and machine learning to predict cytomegalovirus infection status. A later analysis re-analyzed previously published TCR beta repertoires from about 600 donors and added high-resolution HLA genotyping to study TCR occurrence patterns. Using immunosequencing, the study profiled T cell repertoires from fewer than 700 subjects and related those repertoires to cytomegalovirus serostatus. To decide whether each TCR beta V gene segment behaved as functional or pseudogenic, an earlier analysis of approximately 590 of the donors relied on high-throughput TCR beta sequencing. All discovery cohort repertoires had been generated on a single sequencing platform. The later analysis used no new phenotypic data to find candidate immune exposures, relying instead on TCR beta sequences and their occurrence across donors. The study was designed to test whether signatures of past pathogen exposure could be identified by cataloging public T cell receptors. On average, 235,054 unique TCR beta nucleotide sequences were sequenced per donor among 398 genotyped donors of the cohort, with about 17% of those sequences being non-productive. Roughly 300 gigabases of sequencing data and roughly 90 million unique TCR sequences were included in an early release covering about 700 HLA-typed donors. Besides the first cohort of about 730 subjects, a separate validation cohort made up of around 120 different subjects was used. About 5 DR-DQ haplotypes were handled as single units for association and clustering, since linkage in the cohort was strong. A later genetic analysis took genome-wide SNP genotypes for about 60% of the roughly 670 donors and used that subset as a discovery cohort.

Study-wide conclusions, independent of this receptor: Strong co-occurrence of HLA alleles, especially DR and DQ, made assigning TCR associations to individual alleles difficult. Three of the identified cytomegalovirus-associated TCR beta chains were confirmed in vitro to be specific for cytomegalovirus antigens. Because HLA typing was missing for some donors at each locus, association tests included only the typed subset. The 87-base-pair reads could not distinguish some IMGT-functional V segments, including TRBV6-2 and TRBV6-3, so those segments were excluded. Linkage disequilibrium might explain the correlated functional status among segregating V segments, but an unknown experimental factor could not be excluded. The earlier analysis of about 600 of the donors excluded seventeen rarely observed V segments, including chromosome 9 orphons, because counts were too low. According to a later genetic analysis, donors in an Asian-associated ancestry cluster had fewer N-insertions in productive TCRs than the approximately 700-donor mean. In a later analysis, most CMV-associated TCR beta chains were found to appear HLA-restricted, with HLA associations seemingly driven largely by CMV exposure. A further reported finding was that TCR beta sequences accurately predicted the HLA-A and HLA-B alleles for most subjects in the first cohort. In a later analysis, HLA-associated TCR beta chains showed more clonal expansion and lower generation probabilities than non-associated chains that were equally common. The study listed approximately 160 TCR beta chains as associated with cytomegalovirus. For the cohort, immune exposure information was limited to CMV serostatus. Across donors, most TCR sequences were observed very rarely, whereas some public TCRs were present in many individuals. According to a later analysis, parvovirus B19, influenza, CMV and Epstein-Barr virus appeared linked to several top co-occurrence clusters. This cohort had only TCR beta chains sequenced, and the lack of alpha or paired-chain data limited which features could be detected. It was suggested by the authors that the approach could potentially be generalized to other disease states and immunological phenotypes. An earlier analysis of roughly 570 of the donors showed that most TCR beta V segments appeared in productive rearrangements either about 87% or about 30% of the time, which broadly matched IMGT annotations. In a later analysis, the rate of TCR association differed among HLA loci, with DRB1 alleles having the most associated TCRs and HLA-C alleles having the fewest. An association between a missense DCLRE1C variant and V-gene and J-gene trimming of TCR beta chains was found in a later genetic analysis and replicated in an independent cohort. Specific HLA alleles were associated with around 18,000 TCR beta sequences at a false discovery rate of 0.05 in a later analysis. The classifier was reported to diagnose cytomegalovirus status with high specificity and sensitivity in both the original and validation cohorts. The presence/absence analyses assumed that sequencing depth was roughly uniform across donors, and that assumption may not be true. A cluster of highly shared sequence variants was judged likely to represent a technical artifact of the sequencing pipeline.

In total, around 600 healthy bone marrow donors made up the cohort. At the time of sampling, every cohort member was nominally healthy, though immune exposures that went unrecorded were likely present. The donor was CMV seropositive and was included in the group of 250 to 350 seropositive cohort members. Every donor gave a peripheral blood sample, and the peripheral blood mononuclear cells from that sample were used for TCR beta sequencing. The Qiagen DNeasy Blood Extraction Kit was used to extract genomic DNA from the blood cell samples. Libraries were made using the immunoSEQ multiplex PCR assay. For the multiplex PCR, a mixture combining 60 forward primers for TCR Vbeta segments and 13 reverse primers for TCR Jbeta segments was used. Amplification of the CDR3 region of rearranged TCR beta genes was performed with a multiplex PCR assay on genomic DNA. The amplified TCR beta libraries were sequenced on the Illumina HiSeq System as 87-base-pair reads. Per the original workflow: A later analysis tallied tens of millions of unique TCR beta chains across the 550 to 850 repertoires, and approximately 11 million of those chains were shared by two or more donors. Raw reads were error-corrected and collapsed into unique sequences by a nearest-neighbor algorithm in which closely related sequences were merged to remove PCR and sequencing errors. To assign V, D and J gene segments, CDR3 sequences were aligned to IMGT reference sequences. For a sequence to be retained, at least a six-nucleotide match to both a V gene segment and a J gene segment was required. A rearrangement counted as productive if the CDR3 had no stop codons and remained in frame with V and J, and every other rearrangement counted as non-productive. CDR3 was defined according to IMGT convention as the region running from the second conserved V-encoded cysteine to the conserved J-encoded phenylalanine. Sequences without an unambiguous match to a single V gene segment were excluded from the earlier analysis of several hundred of the donors. In an earlier analysis of 587 of the donors, a V segment was called functional when productive rearrangements were above 56.7%, and segregating when the standard deviation between donors exceeded 5%. A statistical classification framework was developed to diagnose cytomegalovirus status using the catalog of TCR beta chain sequences. In a later analysis, TCR nucleotide sequences were compared against IMGT/GENE-DB human TR gene sequences so that V and J genes could be assigned. In a later analysis, CDR3 sequences and most-parsimonious VDJ recombination scenarios were assigned using the TCRdist pipeline. A later analysis defined each TCR beta chain by its CDR3 amino acid sequence plus V-gene family, and excluded reads lacking a unique V-gene family. A later analysis removed 450 to 600 highly shared, low-generation-probability nucleotide sequences to deal with suspected cross-contamination and a sequencing artifact. For each public chain, a later analysis derived a clonal expansion index from normalized ranks of inferred template counts within each repertoire. In a later analysis, generation probabilities were computed with a VDJ recombination model fitted to out-of-frame rearrangements, and the resulting probabilities were checked against IGoR. In a later analysis, TCR-TCR, TCR-HLA and TCR-CMV co-occurrence was scored with hypergeometric tests, and a repertoire-size bias correction was applied to TCR pairs. In a later analysis, false discovery rates were estimated by permuting HLA or CMV assignments 20 times. In a later analysis, co-occurring TCRs were grouped with DBSCAN, and TCRdist sequence similarity was added when clustering was performed within HLA-allele-positive subsets. Repertoires with fewer than 30,000 or more than 120,000 public chains were left out of co-occurrence clustering, as were a few repertoires with anomalous nucleotide sharing. TCRdb re-hosts the immuneACCESS table, in-frame sequences only. Its copies lack some clones; in the studies checked, an unresolved V gene accounts for under half of them, and the cause for the rest is not known. The V and J calls and the clone size are those of that table, but D and trimming were determined from the DNA. Here the sample has some 77,000 clones; 80% occur a single time. The ten top clones hold about 32% of the sample.

As to this clone: The specificity of this receptor is unknown. No base quality information exists; no much larger clone differs at one position.

From cysteine to phenylalanine, the CDR3 is 14 amino acids long. Kept here is only the CDR3 DNA, which spans 42 bases and is read in frame from base 1. V is trimmed back by 0 bases and J by 5 bases, and the junction contains 6 bases that no gene match accounts for. The germline V gene (reference sequence) provides CDR1 GTSNPN and CDR2 SVGIG. The specimen sequenced was PBMCs. The V gene is TRBV30 and the J gene is TRBJ2-5, with 7 bases aligning to TRBD2. The receptor's source is a man in his forties or fifties in good health and CMV-seropositive. The CDR3 region reads CAWSVGLAAETQYF. The DNA reads TGTGCCTGGAGTGTGGGGCTAGCGGCGGAGACCCAGTACTTC.